Listed below are T cell receptor beta chains from one sample, sequenced in a study of cytomegalovirus exposure and HLA in healthy donors. Clones were sequenced by immunoSEQ multiplex PCR, and TCRdb holds only the in-frame ones, with some missing. The repertoire table contains some 53,000 clones. The sample comprised PBMCs. The source is a woman aged 60 to 75 in good health and CMV-seropositive. Both conserved end residues are part of each CDR3. A D gene is named only where the DNA matches it firmly.

>NA|TRBV6-5|TRBJ2-3
TGTGCCAGCAATCCCGCGGGGACTGTAAAAGATACGCAGTATTTT
CASNPAGTVKDTQYF
>NA|TRBV7-2|TRBJ1-1
TGTGCCAGCAGCTTGGGGGGGACCGCGGGAGCTTTCTTT
CASSLGGTAGAFF
>TRBD2|TRBV18|TRBJ2-5
TGTGCCAGCTCCCTTGGAGCGGGGGAAGAGACCCAGTACTTC
CASSLGAGEETQYF
>NA|TRBV5-6|TRBJ1-2
TGTGCCAGCAGCTTGGATCGGACAGATGGCTACACCTTC
CASSLDRTDGYTF
>NA|TRBV6-1|TRBJ2-7
TGTGCCAGCAGTGAAGGCCGAGGCGCGGCCTACGAGCAGTACTTC
CASSEGRGAAYEQYF
>NA|TRBV28|TRBJ2-7
TGTGCCAGCAGGGACAGTACCGAGCAGTACTTC
CASRDSTEQYF
>TRBD1|TRBV6-1|TRBJ1-6
TGTGCCAGCAGGGAGTTGGGGACAGTAACCTCACCCCTCCACTTT
CASRELGTVTSPLHF
>NA|TRBV5-6|TRBJ2-7
TGTGCCAGCAGCTTCGGTCCGCCCTACGAGCAGTACTTC
CASSFGPPYEQYF
>NA|TRBV5-4|TRBJ1-2
TGTGCCAGCAGCGGGGGGGTTAACTATGGCTACACCTTC
CASSGGVNYGYTF
>TRBD1|TRBV18|TRBJ2-7
TGTGCCAGCTCAACAGGGGCTTACGAGCAGTACTTC
CASSTGAYEQYF
>NA|TRBV5-1|TRBJ2-7
TGCGCCAGCAGCGGAACAGGATTATCCTACGAGCAGTACTTC
CASSGTGLSYEQYF
>NA|TRBV6-5|TRBJ2-6
TGTGCCAGCAGGGGAGGACACTCTGGGGCCAACGTCCTGACTTTC
CASRGGHSGANVLTF
>NA|TRBV20-1|TRBJ2-5
TGCAGTGCTGGACTACTTGAGACCCAGTACTTC
CSAGLLETQYF
>NA|TRBV5-1|TRBJ2-2
TGCGCCAGCAGGTCTACAGCGAACACCGGGGAGCTGTTTTTT
CASRSTANTGELFF
>TRBD1|TRBV6-1|TRBJ2-7
TGTGCCAGCATCCCCTCCCAGGGGGTCTCCTACGAGCAGTACTTC
CASIPSQGVSYEQYF
>NA|TRBV10-3|TRBJ1-2
TGTGCCATCAGTGAGGGTCGGTTGGAGGAACACTACACCTTC
CAISEGRLEEHYTF
>TRBD1|TRBV5-6|TRBJ2-1
TGTGCCAGCAGCTTGGAGGGCGCAGGGGGAGCCAATGAGCAGTTCTTC
CASSLEGAGGANEQFF
>TRBD1|TRBV7-9|TRBJ2-3
TGTGCCAGCAGCTTCACAGGGGGCCTAAGCACAGATACGCAGTATTTT
CASSFTGGLSTDTQYF
>NA|TRBV6-1|TRBJ1-1
TGTGCCAGCAGTGCCGGGACAAGCACTGAAGATTTCTTT
CASSAGTSTEDFF
>TRBD1|TRBV2|TRBJ1-3
TGTGCCAGCTACCGGGACAGGGGGACTGGAAACACCATATATTTT
CASYRDRGTGNTIYF
>TRBD1|TRBV19|TRBJ1-5
TGTGCCAGTAGCGGGGACAGGGGGCGCGATCAGCCCCAGCATTTT
CASSGDRGRDQPQHF
>NA|TRBV2|TRBJ2-7
TGTGCCAGCCTTCCAGCGGTGAGCGCCTACGAGCAGTACTTC
CASLPAVSAYEQYF
>NA|TRBV5-1|TRBJ1-6
TGCGCCAGCAGCCCCCAGGGGCGAACAACTTCTAATTCACCCCTACACTTT
CASSPQGRTTSNSPLHF
>NA|TRBV6-5|TRBJ2-7
TGTGCCAGCAGACTAGGCCCCAGGTCCTACGAGCAGTACTTC
CASRLGPRSYEQYF
>TRBD2|TRBV28|TRBJ2-2
TGTGCCAGCAGTTCACGGGGGGCCGGGGAGCTGTTTTTT
CASSSRGAGELFF
>TRBD2|TRBV4-1|TRBJ2-3
TGCGCCAGCAGCCAAGATGAGAGCGGGGGGGCTGATACGCAGTATTTT
CASSQDESGGADTQYF
>TRBD1|TRBV18|TRBJ2-5
TGTGCCAGCTCACCACAAGGAGGGACAGGGGCAAAAACAATGGAGACCCAGTACTTC
CASSPQGGTGAKTMETQYF
>NA|TRBV12-5|TRBJ1-5
TGTGCTAGTGGTTTGGTACGGTCAGAATGGGCCAGCAATCAGCCCCAGCATTTT
CASGLVRSEWASNQPQHF
>TRBD1|TRBV7-9|TRBJ2-2
TGCCTCACAGGGGACACCGGGGAGCTGTTTTTT
CLTGDTGELFF
>TRBD2|TRBV27|TRBJ2-1
TGTGCCAGCAGTACGACTAGCCCAAACAATGAGCAGTTCTTC
CASSTTSPNNEQFF
>NA|TRBV7-2|TRBJ2-2
TGTGCCAGCAGCCCGATGAGGAACACCGGGGAGCTGTTTTTT
CASSPMRNTGELFF
>TRBD1|TRBV29-1|TRBJ1-2
TGCAGCGTTGAGGGTGACAGGGGGCGCGGTTATGGCTACACCTTC
CSVEGDRGRGYGYTF
>NA|TRBV4-1|TRBJ1-1
TGCGCCAGCAGGTCCCCAGGGAAGGGGACTGAAGCTTTCTTT
CASRSPGKGTEAFF
>TRBD1|TRBV27|TRBJ2-7
TGTGCCAGCGGGCGAGGGGGCCTCTACGAGCAGTACTTC
CASGRGGLYEQYF
>TRBD2|TRBV14|TRBJ2-1
TGTGCCAGCAGCCGGACTAGCGGGGGGGCCCGCAATGAGCAGTTCTTC
CASSRTSGGARNEQFF
>TRBD2|TRBV5-1|TRBJ2-1
TGCGCCAGCAGCGGCGGGGGGGCCGGGAATGAGCAGTTCTTC
CASSGGGAGNEQFF
>NA|TRBV25-1|TRBJ1-2
TGTGCGAGTTTTTATTACGGCTACACCTTC
CASFYYGYTF
>NA|TRBV15|TRBJ2-7
TGTGCCACCAGCAGAGGTTTCAGCGGCCCCTACGAGCAGTACTTC
CATSRGFSGPYEQYF
>NA|TRBV29-1|TRBJ1-1
TGCAGCGTCGAGGGGAACACTGAAGCTTTCTTT
CSVEGNTEAFF
>NA|TRBV5-4|TRBJ1-1
TGTGCCAGCAGCTTGATGGGGCAGGGAAACACTGAAGCTTTCTTT
CASSLMGQGNTEAFF
>TRBD1|TRBV18|TRBJ1-4
TGTGCCAGCTCACTGACGGGGACAGGGGATGAAAAACTGTTTTTT
CASSLTGTGDEKLFF
>TRBD1|TRBV13|TRBJ1-2
TGTGCCAGCAGTTTGAGACAGGGCCAGGATGGCTACACCTTC
CASSLRQGQDGYTF
>NA|TRBV28|TRBJ2-1
TGTGCCAGCAGTTCCAGGGTTCTGGGGGCCAATGAGCAGTTCTTC
CASSSRVLGANEQFF
>TRBD1|TRBV5-6|TRBJ1-3
TGTGCCAGCAGACCGACAGGGAAGGCTGGAAACACCATATATTTT
CASRPTGKAGNTIYF
>NA|TRBV9|TRBJ1-2
TGTGCCAGCAGCGTATCAGGGAAGCCTGGCTACACCTTC
CASSVSGKPGYTF
>NA|TRBV19|TRBJ2-2
TGTGCCAGTAGTATCACTGGGGAGCCCACCGGGGAGCTGTTTTTT
CASSITGEPTGELFF
>TRBD2|TRBV19|TRBJ2-7
TGTGCCAGTAAAGCAGCGGGGGGGACCGCCTACGAGCAGTACTTC
CASKAAGGTAYEQYF
>NA|TRBV27|TRBJ1-6
TGTGCCAGCAGATCCGGTAATTCACCCCTCCACTTT
CASRSGNSPLHF
>NA|TRBV5-1|TRBJ2-3
TGCGCCAGCAGCTCGGGGGAGACTTCTAGCACAGATACGCAGTATTTT
CASSSGETSSTDTQYF
>NA|TRBV6-5|TRBJ2-2
TGTGCCAGCAGTCACCCGGACAGCGGGGAGCTGTTTTTT
CASSHPDSGELFF
>NA|TRBV12-5|TRBJ1-1
TGTGCTAGTGGTTTGTACAGGGACGCTTTCTTT
CASGLYRDAFF
>TRBD1|TRBV27|TRBJ1-6
TGTGCCAGCAGACCCCCGGCCGGACAGGGTAATTCACCCCTCCACTTT
CASRPPAGQGNSPLHF
>NA|TRBV7-2|TRBJ1-4
TGTGCCAGCAGCTTTCAGGGGTATGAAAAACTGTTTTTT
CASSFQGYEKLFF